Listed here are 18 T cell receptor beta chains from one sample, sequenced in a study of T-cell memory formation after mild COVID-19. TCRdb recomputed calls from the 5' RACE reads with MiXCR, one row per CDR3 protein. In the table there are approximately 300,000 distinct CDR3 sequences, approximately 15% of which are singletons. The sequenced sample was PBMCs or a T cell subset sorted from them (not recorded which). The receptors here all came from a man between 18 and 29 years old who had mild COVID-19 (a few samples of this study predate the infection). Cell type and time point are not known.

The chain recombines TRBV7-2 with TRBJ1-2; 11 bases fit TRBD1. CDR1 and CDR2 (germline): SGHTA, FQGNSA. Trimming cost V 5 bases and J 6 bases; bases outside gene matches: 5. CDR3 length: 14 residues. Here the CDR3 reads CASSGDRGLHGYTF. The CDR3 nucleotides read TGTGCCAGCAGCGGGGACAGGGGGTTGCATGGCTACACCTTC.

This clonotype was seen more than once but under ten times. The chain is built from TRBV7-3 and TRBJ2-1, with TRBD2 matching 12 bases. Trimming removed 5 bases from V and 10 bases from J; junction bases left unmatched: 9. The germline gives CDR1 SGHTA, CDR2 FQGTGA. This CDR3 spans 15 amino acids. DNA for the CDR3: TGTGCCAGCAGCCCACGACTAGCGGGGGCGACCGAGCAGTTCTTC. This gives the protein CASSPRLAGATEQFF.

This clonotype was detected only a few times. The rearrangement uses TRBV5-4 and TRBJ1-6, with 10 bases that match TRBD1. The CDR3 spans 15 residues. The V gene's germline CDR1 is SGHNT and CDR2 YYREEE (reference sequence). The V segment lost 4 bases and the J segment 10 bases; nucleotides outside the gene matches: 8. The CDR3 nucleotides read TGTGCCAGCAGCGCCCGGGACAGGGGAGACTCACCCCTCCACTTT. Translating it yields CASSARDRGDSPLHF.

The chain recombines TRBV19 with TRBJ2-7; TRBD2 matches 8 bases. Germline V CDR1 and CDR2: LNHDA, SQIVND (reference sequence). The CDR3 covers 15 residues. V lost 0 bases to trimming and J lost 6 bases; unmatched junction nucleotides: 7. CDR3 sequence (DNA): TGTGCCAGTAGTATAGATGTCGGGACTAGGAGCGAGCAGTACTTC. Its protein is CASSIDVGTRSEQYF. Combining the CDR3 with reference TRBV19 and TRBJ2-7 gives the whole variable domain DGGITQSPKYLFRKEGQNVTLSCEQNLNHDAMYWYRQDPGQGLRLIYYSQIVNDFQKGDIAEGYSVSREKKESFPLTVTSAQKNPTAFYLCASSIDVGTRSEQYFGPGTRLTVT.

The chain employs TRBV18 and TRBJ2-6, with D hard to call. Germline V lookup: CDR1 KGHSH, CDR2 LQKENI. V was pared by 3 bases and J by 0 bases, with 15 bases between. CDR3 length: 18 amino acids. The CDR3 sequence: CASSPTVELVSGANVLTF. DNA for the CDR3: TGTGCCAGCTCACCCACAGTAGAACTGGTCTCTGGGGCCAACGTCCTGACTTTC.

This clonotype turned up a few times. This chain connects TRBV12-3 or TRBV12-4 to TRBJ1-3; D may be TRBD1 (5 bases). Trimming removed 3 bases at V and 2 bases at J, with 17 bases between. CDR3 length: 17 residues. The CDR3 region is CASSLRTPSGPGNTIYF. The CDR3 DNA is TGTGCCAGCAGTTTGAGGACACCCTCAGGACCTGGAAACACCATATATTTT.

The chain couples TRBV7-2 to TRBJ2-3; D possibly corresponds to TRBD2 (5 bases). This CDR3 has 11 amino acids. Looked up from germline, CDR1 is SGHTA and CDR2 is FQGNSA. V was trimmed by 5 bases and J by 7 bases, leaving 7 bases between them. The CDR3 DNA reads as TGTGCCAGCAGCCCGGGAAATACGCAGTATTTT. Protein sequence: CASSPGNTQYF.

The chain uses TRBV29-1 and TRBJ2-2, with 8 bases matching TRBD2. CDR3 length equals 13 residues. Germline V gene lookup returns CDR1 SQVTM and CDR2 ANQGSEA. Trimming removed 7 bases from V and 7 bases from J; junction bases left unmatched: 8. Written as DNA, the CDR3 is TGCAGCGGCCGACGGGGGGGCGGCGGGGAGCTGTTTTTT. This encodes CSGRRGGGGELFF.

On this clonotype itself: The junction departs from the called germline gene at one end, perhaps through a read error. The J gene is TRBJ1-1, the V gene TRBV9; 7 nucleotides agree with TRBD1. Germline values: CDR1 SGDLS, CDR2 YYNGEE. The CDR3 is 14 residues long. CDR3 DNA: TGTGCCAGCAGCGTACAGGGGGAAGGTACTGAAGTTTTCTTT. Amino acid sequence: CASSVQGEGTEVFF. The whole variable domain, remainder taken from reference TRBV9 and TRBJ1-1, is DSGVTQTPKHLITATGQRVTLRCSPRSGDLSVYWYQQSLDQGLQFLIQYYNGEERAKGNILERFSAQQFPDLHSELNLSSLELGDSALYFCASSVQGEGTEVFFGQGTRLTVV.

This clonotype was counted between two and nine times. The chain is built from TRBV7-9 and TRBJ1-1, with TRBD1 as a possible D gene (5 bases). V shed 5 bases and J shed 0 bases, with 13 bases lying between them. The CDR3 extends over 15 amino acids. Germline-derived CDR1 and CDR2 are SEHNR and FQNEAQ (reference sequence). The CDR3 region is CASSLGAIMNTEAFF. The CDR3, as DNA: TGTGCCAGCAGCCTAGGGGCAATCATGAACACTGAAGCTTTCTTT.

The chain recombines TRBV5-1 with TRBJ2-1; D may correspond to TRBD1 or TRBD2 (5 bases each). With 3 bases removed from V and 10 bases from J, the gap between germline ends came to 14 bases. The germline CDR1 and CDR2 sequences are SGHRS and YFSETQ. This CDR3 has 13 residues. The DNA for the CDR3 is TGCGCCAGCAGCTGGGGGTTGGGTTTAGAGCAGTTCTTC. Its translation is CASSWGLGLEQFF.

The chain recombines TRBV5-1 with TRBJ2-5, with TRBD2 identical over 12 bases. J was trimmed by 5 bases and V by 0 bases; bases with no gene match: 14. The CDR3 covers 19 residues. Germline-derived CDR1 and CDR2 are SGHRS and YFSETQ. The DNA for the CDR3 is TGCGCCAGCAGCTTGGGTCGGACTAGCGGGGCGGAACGCATGGAGACCCAGTACTTC. Translation: CASSLGRTSGAERMETQYF.

The gene calls are TRBV20-1 and TRBJ2-2; tentative D call: TRBD1 (5 bases). The CDR3 is 16 residues long. Between the trimmed V and J ends, which lost 5 bases and 2 bases, there was a span of 18 bases. Germline loops: CDR1 DFQATT, CDR2 SNEGSKA (reference sequence). The CDR3 spells CSAGGGAPVNTGELFF. Here the CDR3 DNA reads TGCAGTGCTGGCGGTGGGGCGCCCGTAAACACCGGGGAGCTGTTTTTT.

This clonotype appeared a few times. The chain uses TRBV7-2 and TRBJ1-1; no clear D gene. The CDR3 covers 18 residues. Germline V lookup: CDR1 SGHTA, CDR2 FQGNSA. The V end lost 1 base, the J end lost 0 bases, and 18 bases lay between the germline ends. The CDR3 DNA reads as TGTGCCAGCAGCTTAGGTCTTGAAAGGAGGAGCTTGAACACTGAAGCTTTCTTT. Residues: CASSLGLERRSLNTEAFF.

CDR3 DNA: TGTGCCAGCAGCCACGGGGGGCCCCGCACAGATACGCAGTATTTT. Residues: CASSHGGPRTDTQYF. J is TRBJ2-3 and V is TRBV7-2; maybe TRBD2 (7 bases). CDR1 is SGHTA and CDR2 is FQGNSA in the germline V gene. This CDR3 has 15 amino acids. V was clipped by 5 bases and J by 1 base, with 13 bases between them.

This clonotype occurred a few times. The rearrangement joins TRBV4-1 to TRBJ2-7; weak D call: TRBD1 (6 bases). V lost 2 bases and J 0 bases, leaving 8 bases between the germline ends. The CDR3 consists of 14 residues. The germline V gene encodes CDR1 MGHRA and CDR2 YSYEKL. The DNA for the CDR3 is TGCGCCAGCAGCCAAACGGACAGCTCCTACGAGCAGTACGTC. It translates to CASSQTDSSYEQYV.

This clonotype occurred many times. This chain links TRBV28 with TRBJ2-3; D is unresolved. Trimming took 4 bases from V and 2 from J, leaving 13 bases between them. The germline V gene has CDR1 MDHEN and CDR2 SYDVKM. The CDR3 totals 15 residues. The chain's CDR3 is CASSYVALNTDTQYF. The CDR3 region has the DNA TGTGCCAGCAGTTACGTCGCACTGAACACAGATACGCAGTATTTT.

This clonotype was found many times. V is TRBV5-1 and J is TRBJ2-7; D is possibly TRBD2 (5 bases). The V end lost 4 bases, the J end lost 5 bases, and 7 bases lay between the germline ends. Looked up from germline, CDR1 is SGHRS and CDR2 is YFSETQ. The CDR3 length is 11 residues. The CDR3, as DNA: TGCGCCAGCAGCGACTACAACGAGCAGTACTTC. Translated, it gives CASSDYNEQYF.